This TCR beta chain is drawn from a study of human T cells and chemical hapten exposure. For the study at large: TCR yields per sample varied mostly from small pooled library volume differences.

As for time point: healthy volunteer bleed at 2 weeks. The authors' total RNA extraction used unfractionated whole blood. It was the library that attached unique molecular identifiers to individual cDNA molecules. Under the authors' procedure: Counting gave a median of roughly 97,000 TCRs per sample, with values ranging from 23,224 to 690,600. Each CDR3 protein gets one entry after TCRdb re-called the RACE reads with MiXCR. These V and J calls are TCRdb output, not the study's own analysis. The profile shows just over 90,000 distinct CDR3 sequences, about 8.8% of them singletons. This clonotype has only a few counts. The CDR3 is made up of 13 amino acids. Germline loops: CDR1 SGHRS, CDR2 YFSETQ. Deletions cut 7 bases from V and 5 bases from J, with 16 bases between.

The TCR comes from a female donor in good health. Some clones in this sample may be carry-over from other donors' samples. The material sequenced was whole blood. This chain links TRBV5-1 with TRBJ2-7, with D perhaps TRBD1 or TRBD2 (5 bases each). The CDR3 DNA follows: TGCGCCAGCGGGACCCGGCCATTAGACGAGCAGTACTTC. It yields the protein CASGTRPLDEQYF. Supplemented by reference TRBV5-1 and TRBJ2-7, the full variable domain reads KAGVTQTPRYLIKTRGQQVTLSCSPISGHRSVSWYQQTPGQGLQFLFEYFSETQRNKGNFPGRFSGRQFSNSRSEMNVSTLELGDSALYLCASGTRPLDEQYFGPGTRLTVT.